What follows are 25 T cell receptor beta chains derived from one specimen sequenced in a study of OX40 agonist ivuxolimab in advanced cancers. Some clones are missing from TCRdb's copy, which holds only in-frame ones; the method was immunoSEQ multiplex PCR. This table holds over 150,000 clones, roughly 94% found once. This sample comprised CD4+ or CD8+ T cells sorted from blood, obtained in a trial of the OX40 agonist ivuxolimab. The source is an adult with an advanced solid tumor such as melanoma, head and neck, liver or kidney cancer.

The V call is TRBV6-5, the J call TRBJ2-5; perhaps TRBD2 as D (5 bases). This CDR3 spans 11 amino acids. V dropped 5 bases and J dropped 7 bases, with 8 bases sitting between them. Germline loops: CDR1 MNHEY, CDR2 SVGAGI. The DNA for the CDR3 is TGTGCCAGCAGTACCGGAGGGACCCAGTACTTC. Its protein product is CASSTGGTQYF.

The J gene is TRBJ2-6, the V gene TRBV5-5; unclear D gene. Germline-derived CDR1 and CDR2 are SGHKS and YYEKEE (reference sequence). Between the trimmed V and J ends, which lost 4 bases and 5 bases, there was a span of 13 bases. This CDR3 has 15 residues. The CDR3 is CASSPEPERANVLTF. CDR3 DNA sequence: TGTGCCAGCAGCCCGGAGCCGGAGAGGGCCAACGTCCTGACTTTC.

Notes on this clone: One end of the junction is discordant with germline, which a read error may explain. The chain combines TRBV5-4 with TRBJ2-1; 11 bases are a match to TRBD2. Germline V gives CDR1 SGHNT, CDR2 YYREEE (reference sequence). There are 16 residues in the CDR3. DNA for the CDR3: TGCGCCAGCAGCCAAGAACTAGCGGGGGCCTACAATGAGCAGTTCTTC. Translation gives CASSQELAGAYNEQFF.

CDR3 residues: CASSVGVGGANYGYTF. The CDR3 DNA is TGTGCCAGCAGCGTAGGCGTGGGAGGGGCGAACTATGGCTACACCTTC. The chain joins TRBV9 to TRBJ1-2; D might be TRBD1 (5 bases). Germline CDR1 SGDLS, CDR2 YYNGEE. With 0 bases removed from V and 2 bases from J, the gap between germline ends came to 14 bases. The CDR3 length is 16 residues.

This chain links TRBV6-1 with TRBJ1-1; D is possibly TRBD1 (6 bases). Trimming pared 10 bases from V and 0 bases from J, leaving 18 bases between. From germline, CDR1 is MNHNS and CDR2 SASEGT. CDR3 length: 15 residues. Here the CDR3 reads CATGGSGGMNTEAFF. DNA for the CDR3: TGTGCCACCGGGGGCTCGGGTGGGATGAACACTGAAGCTTTCTTT.

The chain has TRBV28 and TRBJ2-5; D is perhaps TRBD1 (6 bases). V lost 2 bases, J lost 5 bases, and 6 bases lay in between. CDR1 and CDR2 from the germline V gene are MDHEN and SYDVKM. The CDR3 totals 12 residues. CDR3 loop: CASSLQGETQYF. The CDR3 DNA reads as TGTGCCAGCAGTTTACAGGGGGAGACCCAGTACTTC.

This rearrangement joins TRBV6-1 to TRBJ2-7, with a possible D match to TRBD1 (5 bases). From germline, CDR1 is MNHNS and CDR2 SASEGT. The CDR3 extends over 14 amino acids. The V end was cut by 6 bases, the J end by 3 bases, with 15 bases between. The CDR3 DNA is TGTGCCAGCAGGCCCACAGGTACCATCTACGAGCAGTACTTC. It codes for CASRPTGTIYEQYF.

This chain uses TRBV18 with TRBJ1-2; D unclear. The V end was cut by 3 bases, the J end by 4 bases, with 15 bases between. The CDR3 runs 15 residues. Germline V gene lookup returns CDR1 KGHSH and CDR2 LQKENI. CDR3 bases: TGTGCCAGCTCACCCCCAGCAGGTTACGGCTATGGCTACACCTTC. Translation gives CASSPPAGYGYGYTF.

The J gene is TRBJ2-3, the V gene TRBV27; 8 bases agree with TRBD2. J gave up 6 bases and V 5 bases, and 16 bases lay outside the gene matches. The CDR3 length is 17 residues. Germline V CDR1 and CDR2: MNHEY, SMNVEV (reference sequence). The CDR3 DNA sequence: TGTGCCAGCAGTCCGACCGGCGGGAGGACGCGAGGCGATACGCAGTATTTT. Its translation: CASSPTGGRTRGDTQYF.

The V gene is TRBV6-5, the J gene TRBJ1-1; 10 nucleotides line up with TRBD1. This CDR3 is built from 15 residues. Per the germline V gene, CDR1 is MNHEY and CDR2 is SVGAGI. Unmatched junction bases numbered 5, after V lost 4 bases and J lost 3 bases. CDR3 coding DNA: TGTGCCAGCAGTTTGGGACAGGGGACCGACACTGAAGCTTTCTTT. This gives the protein CASSLGQGTDTEAFF.

The chain is built from TRBV5-6 and TRBJ1-1; the D gene is possibly TRBD1 (5 bases). The CDR3 has 14 amino acids. V was clipped by 4 bases and J by 3 bases, with 13 bases between them. Looked up from germline, CDR1 is SGHDT and CDR2 is YYEEEE. CDR3 coding DNA: TGTGCCAGCAGCCCCCTAACAGGTTACACTGAAGCTTTCTTT. Amino acid sequence: CASSPLTGYTEAFF.

V gene TRBV6-1 combines with J gene TRBJ1-1; TRBD1 is a possible D gene (5 bases). The CDR3 has 13 residues. V gave up 5 bases and J gave up 5 bases, with 12 bases separating them. CDR1 MNHNS and CDR2 SASEGT come from the germline V gene. DNA of the CDR3: TGTGCCAGCAGTACGCAAGGGGAGACTGAAGCTTTCTTT. Translating it yields CASSTQGETEAFF.

The chain combines TRBV18 with TRBJ2-2; 7 bases line up with TRBD1. V gave up 3 bases and J gave up 5 bases; unmatched junction bases: 6. CDR3 size: 15 residues. Germline CDR1 reads KGHSH; CDR2 reads LQKENI. The CDR3 reads CASSPKTGRTGELFF. CDR3 bases: TGTGCCAGCTCACCTAAGACAGGGCGGACCGGGGAGCTGTTTTTT.

V usage is TRBV11-2 and J usage is TRBJ2-6; D is uncertain. Per germline, CDR1 SGHAT and CDR2 FQNNGV. CDR3 length: 18 residues. Trimming took 3 bases from V and 2 from J, leaving 17 bases between them. Written as DNA, the CDR3 is TGTGCCAGCAGCTTCGTGGCAGGCCACCAACCTGGGGCCAACGTCCTGACTTTC. This translates into CASSFVAGHQPGANVLTF.

This clone was recorded once. The chain employs TRBV27 and TRBJ2-5; 7 positions match TRBD1. The CDR3 spans 14 residues. Germline loops: CDR1 MNHEY, CDR2 SMNVEV (reference sequence). V was pared by 3 bases and J by 5 bases, with 6 bases of the junction left unmatched. The DNA for the CDR3 is TGTGCCAGCAGTTTGGAACAGGGGACGGAGACCCAGTACTTC. Encoded protein: CASSLEQGTETQYF.

The V call is TRBV19, the J call TRBJ2-7, with 9 bases identical to TRBD1. This CDR3 region has 16 residues. J gave up 5 bases and V 1 base, and 9 bases lay outside the gene matches. Per germline, CDR1 LNHDA and CDR2 SQIVND (reference sequence). CDR3 sequence: CASSIGSTGGRDEQYF. CDR3 nucleotide sequence: TGTGCCAGTAGTATAGGGTCGACAGGGGGTAGGGACGAGCAGTACTTC.

The V and J genes are TRBV2 and TRBJ1-5; the match to TRBD1 covers 7 bases. The CDR3 covers 13 residues. Germline CDR1 reads SNHLY; CDR2 reads FYNNEI. The V and J ends lost 5 bases and 6 bases, in that order; junction bases with no gene match: 4. CDR3 sequence: CASSLQGSQPQHF. The CDR3, as DNA: TGTGCCAGCAGTCTACAGGGGAGTCAGCCCCAGCATTTT.

V usage is TRBV28 and J usage is TRBJ2-7; 8 nucleotides align to TRBD2. After removal of 4 bases from V and 7 bases from J, the junction contained 12 bases not matched to a gene. Germline V gives CDR1 MDHEN, CDR2 SYDVKM. CDR3 length equals 15 residues. CDR3 loop: CASSSQGTRFGEQYF. The CDR3, as DNA: TGTGCCAGCAGTTCCCAGGGGACTAGGTTCGGTGAGCAGTACTTC.

The chain is built from TRBV6-5 and TRBJ2-7; tentative D call: TRBD1 (5 bases). The CDR3 consists of 13 residues. Between the trimmed V and J ends, which lost 0 bases and 7 bases, there was a span of 10 bases. Germline V gene sequence: CDR1 MNHEY, CDR2 SVGAGI. CDR3 residues: CASSYSRVREQYF. CDR3 coding DNA: TGTGCCAGCAGTTACTCCAGGGTGCGGGAGCAGTACTTC.

The chain employs TRBV11-2 and TRBJ1-3; TRBD1 matches 7 bases. CDR3 size: 15 residues. The J segment lost 4 bases and the V segment lost 5 bases, leaving 8 bases of the junction unmatched. In germline, CDR1 is SGHAT, CDR2 FQNNGV. CDR3 residues: CASSLNRGSGNTIYF. In DNA, the CDR3 is TGTGCCAGCAGCCTCAACAGGGGTTCGGGAAACACCATATATTTT.

The DNA for the CDR3 is TGTGCCAGCAGCTTAAGGAGGGACAGGGGTTTTTCGGGGGCCAACGTCCTGACTTTC. Its protein is CASSLRRDRGFSGANVLTF. This rearrangement joins TRBV7-3 to TRBJ2-6; 10 nucleotides line up with TRBD1. The germline CDR1 and CDR2 sequences are SGHTA and FQGTGA. The V and J ends lost 1 base and 4 bases, in that order; junction bases with no gene match: 10. This CDR3 has 19 residues.

The chain links TRBV6-5 to TRBJ2-2; no clear D gene. This CDR3 contains 14 residues. V was pared by 10 bases and J by 2 bases, with 14 bases between. Germline V lookup: CDR1 MNHEY, CDR2 SVGAGI. The DNA for the CDR3 is TGTGCCACCGGTCGGCTACCCAACACCGGGGAGCTGTTTTTT. It translates to CATGRLPNTGELFF.

V gene TRBV5-1 combines with J gene TRBJ1-2; D is unclear. CDR3 length equals 15 residues. Trimming removed 4 bases from V and 4 bases from J, with 17 bases in between. In germline, CDR1 is SGHRS, CDR2 YFSETQ. CDR3 coding DNA: TGCGCCAGCAGCGCGGACCGAGTGACTCCCTATGGCTACACCTTC. It yields the protein CASSADRVTPYGYTF.

This clone appeared once. This chain connects TRBV6-1 to TRBJ2-3; D call uncertain. V was shortened by 6 bases and J by 5 bases, with 6 bases between the two germline ends. Per the germline V gene, CDR1 is MNHNS and CDR2 is SASEGT. The CDR3 totals 11 residues. The DNA for the CDR3 is TGTGCCAGCAGGACAATAGATACGCAGTATTTT. This codes for CASRTIDTQYF.

The chain is built from TRBV25-1 and TRBJ1-2, with TRBD1 matching over 8 bases. With V trimmed by 3 bases and J by 8 bases, 8 bases remained unmatched. This CDR3 spans 14 amino acids. Germline V lookup: CDR1 MGHDK, CDR2 SYGVNS. CDR3 amino acids: CASSDPDRGRGYTF. CDR3 DNA: TGTGCCAGCAGTGACCCCGACAGGGGTCGGGGCTACACCTTC.